Listed here are 19 T cell receptor beta chains from one sample, sequenced in a study of blood T cell repertoires in COVID-19. Generated by immunoSEQ multiplex PCR, the TCRdb table keeps only in-frame clones and is missing some. The sample has approximately 200,000 clones, roughly 87% seen once. What was sequenced was PBMCs or T cells enriched from blood (not recorded which). Source of these receptors: a man aged 18 to 35 with acute COVID-19.

The gene calls are TRBV6-6 and TRBJ2-7; 11 bases align to TRBD2. Germline V CDR1 and CDR2: MNHNY, SVGAGI (reference sequence). The CDR3 is made up of 14 amino acids. Trimming at V came to 5 bases and at J to 2 bases, leaving 2 bases not matched to a gene. The CDR3 loop reads CASSPLAGAYEQYF. The CDR3, as DNA: TGTGCCAGCAGTCCACTAGCGGGAGCCTACGAGCAGTACTTC.

The rearrangement links TRBV10-1 to TRBJ2-2; D is ambiguous. The germline V gene encodes CDR1 WNHNN and CDR2 SYGVQD (reference sequence). The CDR3 sequence is 13 residues long. Trimming shortened V by 4 bases and J by 9 bases, and 12 bases separated the two germline ends. The CDR3 sequence is CASSAWLDRELFF. The CDR3 bases are TGCGCCAGCAGTGCATGGTTAGACAGGGAGCTGTTTTTT.

The rearrangement joins TRBV6-5 to TRBJ2-3, with TRBD2 matching 7 bases. The CDR3 has 13 residues. CDR1 and CDR2 (germline): MNHEY, SVGAGI. V gave up 6 bases and J gave up 3 bases; unmatched junction bases: 3. CDR3 region: CASRTSVTDTQYF. DNA for the CDR3: TGTGCCAGCAGAACTAGCGTTACAGATACGCAGTATTTT.

This CDR3 reads CASSQGGGLNNEQFF. CDR3 coding DNA: TGTGCCAGCAGTCAAGGTGGCGGACTTAACAATGAGCAGTTCTTC. V usage is TRBV7-9 and J usage is TRBJ2-1; D is possibly TRBD2 (5 bases). V lost 6 bases to trimming and J lost 5 bases, with 17 bases between them. This CDR3 has 15 amino acids. Per the germline V gene, CDR1 is SEHNR and CDR2 is FQNEAQ (reference sequence).

V usage is TRBV9 and J usage is TRBJ1-2; D is unresolved. The CDR3 runs to 15 residues. Germline V gives CDR1 SGDLS, CDR2 YYNGEE. V lost 3 bases and J lost 2, with 14 bases in between. The DNA of the CDR3 is TGTGCCAGCAGCGCAGGATTGGGAGGGAACTATGGCTACACCTTC. It translates to CASSAGLGGNYGYTF.

The rearrangement uses TRBV28 and TRBJ2-7, with a weak D call TRBD2 (6 bases). In germline, CDR1 is MDHEN, CDR2 SYDVKM. The V and J ends lost 6 bases and 0 bases respectively, with 12 bases between them. This CDR3 comprises 14 residues. CDR3 protein: CASSASDSSYEQYF. As DNA, the CDR3 is TGTGCCAGCAGCGCTAGCGACAGCTCCTACGAGCAGTACTTC. The entire variable domain, with the rest obtained from reference TRBV28 and TRBJ2-7, is as follows: DVKVTQSSRYLVKRTGEKVFLECVQDMDHENMFWYRQDPGLGLRLIYFSYDVKMKEKGDIPEGYSVSREKKERFSLILESASTNQTSMYLCASSASDSSYEQYFGPGTRLTVT.

This clone came up once. This sequence joins TRBV2 and TRBJ2-3, with 8 bases matching TRBD2. This CDR3 is built from 19 residues. In germline, CDR1 is SNHLY, CDR2 FYNNEI. The J segment lost 5 bases and the V segment lost 3 bases, leaving 19 bases of the junction unmatched. CDR3 in amino acids: CASSDRVLGAGVLEDTQYF. CDR3 sequence (DNA): TGTGCCAGCAGTGACCGGGTGTTAGGAGCGGGAGTGCTGGAAGATACGCAGTATTTT.

The chain couples TRBV10-3 to TRBJ2-2, with D possibly matching TRBD2 (5 bases). CDR1 is ENHRY, CDR2 SYGVKD, per germline. There are 16 residues in the CDR3. The V and J ends lost 3 bases and 4 bases respectively, with 15 bases between them. CDR3 in amino acids: CAISDPEGSATGELFF. As DNA, the CDR3 is TGTGCCATCAGTGACCCCGAGGGTAGCGCCACCGGGGAGCTGTTTTTT.

This clone has only a few counts. The rearrangement joins TRBV6-1 to TRBJ1-1, with TRBD1 matching 10 bases. Germline CDR1 MNHNS, CDR2 SASEGT. The CDR3 runs to 14 residues. The trim removed 3 bases at V and 6 bases at J, leaving 4 bases unmatched. The CDR3 sequence: CASSDPTGGAEAFF. The CDR3 DNA is TGTGCCAGCAGTGACCCGACAGGGGGCGCTGAAGCTTTCTTT.

The chain joins TRBV7-9 to TRBJ2-4; perhaps TRBD1 as D (6 bases). The CDR3 has 16 residues. From germline, CDR1 is SEHNR and CDR2 FQNEAQ (reference sequence). The V and J ends lost 6 bases and 5 bases respectively, with 20 bases between them. The DNA of the CDR3 is TGTGCCAGCAGTAGGAGGCCTAGTGGGGGCGAAAACATTCAGTACTTC. Its translation is CASSRRPSGGENIQYF.

The genes are TRBV28 and TRBJ1-3; D uncertain. The CDR3 runs to 18 residues. Trimming shortened V by 2 bases and J by 0 bases, and 17 bases separated the two germline ends. Germline V CDR1 and CDR2: MDHEN, SYDVKM. Written as DNA, the CDR3 is TGTGCCAGCAGTTTAGACTTAGGCCACGGCCTCTCTGGAAACACCATATATTTT. It yields the protein CASSLDLGHGLSGNTIYF.

This chain joins TRBV11-3 and TRBJ1-5, with D unresolved. The CDR3 is 12 amino acids. Germline loops: CDR1 SGHNT, CDR2 YENEEA. The V end was cut by 2 bases, the J end by 4 bases, with 3 bases between. The CDR3 coding sequence is TGTGCCAGCAGCTTACCGAATCAGCCCCAGCATTTT. This encodes CASSLPNQPQHF.

The V gene is TRBV7-9, the J gene TRBJ1-6; D is unresolved. CDR1 SEHNR and CDR2 FQNEAQ come from the germline V gene (reference sequence). This CDR3 contains 14 residues. With 1 base removed from V and 6 bases from J, the gap between germline ends came to 7 bases. The CDR3 reads CASSLGQFNSPLHF. In nucleotides, the CDR3 is TGTGCCAGCAGCTTAGGGCAGTTTAATTCACCCCTCCACTTT.

The chain couples TRBV19 to TRBJ1-5; TRBD1 aligns across 9 bases. Trimming removed 8 bases from V and 4 bases from J; junction bases left unmatched: 9. This CDR3 region has 15 residues. Germline-derived CDR1 and CDR2 are LNHDA and SQIVND (reference sequence). The CDR3 bases are TGTGCCAGTGGGGTGGCGGGGACAGGGAATCAGCCCCAGCATTTT. Its translation: CASGVAGTGNQPQHF.

The chain employs TRBV30 and TRBJ1-6; D not certain. CDR1 GTSNPN and CDR2 SVGIG come from the germline V gene (reference sequence). With 7 bases removed from V and 3 bases from J, the gap between germline ends came to 10 bases. The CDR3 consists of 13 residues. The CDR3 spells CASSASYNSPLHF. CDR3 in DNA: TGTGCCTCTTCAGCGAGCTATAATTCACCCCTCCACTTT.

V gene TRBV7-2 combines with J gene TRBJ1-5, with D possibly matching TRBD1 (5 bases). The V gene lost 1 base and the J gene lost 6 bases, with 22 bases spanning the gap. CDR3 size: 18 residues. Germline CDR1 is SGHTA and CDR2 is FQGNSA. Here the CDR3 DNA reads TGTGCCAGCAGCTTAGGGGGCTGGGGCCCGGCGGAGAGTCAGCCCCAGCATTTT. Encoded protein: CASSLGGWGPAESQPQHF.

The rearrangement uses TRBV5-4 and TRBJ2-3, with D possibly being TRBD1 (6 bases). Germline CDR1 reads SGHNT; CDR2 reads YYREEE (reference sequence). V was trimmed by 1 base and J by 5 bases, leaving 14 bases between them. CDR3 length: 15 amino acids. The CDR3 DNA sequence: TGTGCCAGCAGCTTGAGGCAGGGGATAGGAGATACGCAGTATTTT. Protein product: CASSLRQGIGDTQYF.

The chain joins TRBV19 to TRBJ2-1, with 15 positions matching TRBD2. Losses at the gene ends were 9 bases for V and 7 bases for J; bases not matched to a gene: 16. The CDR3 loop spans 18 amino acids. Germline V gives CDR1 LNHDA, CDR2 SQIVND (reference sequence). Here the CDR3 reads CASQYKGTSGRSGNEQFF. CDR3 nucleotides: TGTGCCAGCCAGTATAAGGGGACTAGCGGGAGGAGTGGGAATGAGCAGTTCTTC.

This chain joins TRBV28 and TRBJ2-3; 10 nucleotides match TRBD2. CDR1 is MDHEN and CDR2 is SYDVKM in the germline V gene. The CDR3 totals 17 residues. V lost 4 bases, J lost 0 bases, and 7 bases stayed unmatched. CDR3 protein: CASSSLAGGHSTDTQYF. CDR3 bases: TGTGCCAGCAGTTCCTTAGCGGGAGGCCACAGCACAGATACGCAGTATTTT. The full variable domain, completed using reference TRBV28 and TRBJ2-3, is DVKVTQSSRYLVKRTGEKVFLECVQDMDHENMFWYRQDPGLGLRLIYFSYDVKMKEKGDIPEGYSVSREKKERFSLILESASTNQTSMYLCASSSLAGGHSTDTQYFGPGTRLTVL.